The 30 T cell receptor beta chains presented below share a single source sample, sequenced in a study of CD8+ T cells in alopecia areata. RNA, once extracted, was reverse transcribed into cDNA for use as the sequencing template. Repertoires were generated with immunoSEQ multiplex PCR, while TCRdb's copy carries only in-frame clones and drops some. This sample has 200,000 to 250,000 clones, with about three fifths found just once. Indicated treatment: oral pan-JAK inhibitor, 5-10 mg twice daily. This specimen was CD4+ T cells sorted from blood, taken at week 4, from a patient treated with tofacitinib. Receptors were obtained from a human donor with alopecia areata.

The J gene is TRBJ2-7, the V gene TRBV29-1, with 7 bases lining up with TRBD1. Trimming at V came to 7 bases and at J to 2 bases, leaving 5 bases not matched to a gene. There are 12 residues in the CDR3. Germline CDR1 and CDR2: SQVTM and ANQGSEA. The CDR3 here is CSAHRGPYEQYF. The CDR3 DNA reads TGCAGCGCGCACAGGGGCCCCTACGAGCAGTACTTC.

The chain couples TRBV6-5 to TRBJ2-5, with D hard to call. V lost 5 bases to trimming and J lost 2 bases, with 9 bases between them. The germline V gene has CDR1 MNHEY and CDR2 SVGAGI. The CDR3 totals 13 residues. CDR3: CASSAREQETQYF. CDR3 sequence (DNA): TGTGCCAGCAGTGCAAGGGAACAAGAGACCCAGTACTTC.

A few counts support this clone. This chain connects TRBV10-2 to TRBJ2-3, with D possibly being TRBD2 (7 bases). V lost 4 bases to trimming and J lost 4 bases, with 12 bases between them. In germline, CDR1 is WSHSY, CDR2 SAAADI. The CDR3 totals 14 residues. For the CDR3, the DNA is TGCGCCAGCAGTGGGCAGGGGAGGGCAGATACGCAGTATTTT. Encoded protein: CASSGQGRADTQYF.

The chain combines TRBV11-2 with TRBJ2-1; D call uncertain. Per the germline V gene, CDR1 is SGHAT and CDR2 is FQNNGV. The CDR3 length is 10 residues. Trimming stripped 6 bases from V and 6 bases from J, with 3 bases between. The CDR3 sequence: CASRSNEQFF. The CDR3 region has the DNA TGTGCCAGCAGAAGCAATGAGCAGTTCTTC.

The table lists this clone with a few counts. The CDR3 DNA reads TGCAGCGTTGAGGCTAGCGGGGTTTACGAGCAGTACTTC. Encoded protein: CSVEASGVYEQYF. This rearrangement joins TRBV29-1 to TRBJ2-7; 9 bases fit TRBD2. Germline V gene sequence: CDR1 SQVTM, CDR2 ANQGSEA. Trimming removed 3 bases from V and 4 bases from J; junction bases left unmatched: 4. This CDR3 has 13 residues.

The chain combines TRBV30 with TRBJ1-5; TRBD1 matches at 8 bases. Germline V gives CDR1 GTSNPN, CDR2 SVGIG (reference sequence). V trimming: 2 bases; J trimming: 5 bases; junction bases outside the gene matches: 2. The CDR3 is 13 amino acids. The CDR3 loop reads CAWSNRGDQPQHF. Here the CDR3 DNA reads TGTGCCTGGAGTAACAGGGGGGATCAGCCCCAGCATTTT.

The chain joins TRBV5-1 to TRBJ2-3; either TRBD1 or TRBD2 may fit D (5 bases each). With 0 bases removed from V and 0 bases from J, the gap between germline ends came to 11 bases. Germline CDR1 SGHRS, CDR2 YFSETQ. This CDR3 comprises 16 residues. This CDR3 is CASSLGGATSTDTQYF. The CDR3 DNA is TGCGCCAGCAGCTTGGGAGGGGCGACGAGCACAGATACGCAGTATTTT.

This clone was counted a single time. This chain joins TRBV7-9 and TRBJ1-2, with D tentatively TRBD1 (5 bases). Germline values: CDR1 SEHNR, CDR2 FQNEAQ (reference sequence). This CDR3 contains 14 residues. Trimming stripped 3 bases from V and 0 bases from J, with 8 bases between. CDR3 nucleotides: TGTGCCAGCAGCTTCGGGGGAGCTAACTATGGCTACACCTTC. Translated: CASSFGGANYGYTF.

This clone showed up just once. J is TRBJ2-2 and V is TRBV4-2; 7 bases match TRBD2. Germline CDR1 LGHNA, CDR2 YNFKEQ. CDR3 length equals 15 residues. V lost 4 bases, J lost 0 bases, and 2 bases stayed unmatched. The CDR3: CASSLSGANTGELFF. The DNA of the CDR3 is TGTGCCAGCAGCCTGAGCGGGGCGAACACCGGGGAGCTGTTTTTT.

The chain carries TRBV10-3 and TRBJ1-1; weak D call: TRBD1 (6 bases). The V and J ends lost 10 bases and 5 bases respectively, with 20 bases between them. The CDR3 has 14 amino acids. The germline V gene has CDR1 ENHRY and CDR2 SYGVKD. DNA for the CDR3: TGTGCCACCCTTGGGGAGGGAAGGGGGACTGAAGCTTTCTTT. It translates to CATLGEGRGTEAFF.

This clone occurred a few times. The rearrangement links TRBV5-4 to TRBJ2-5, with 8 bases fitting TRBD2. Germline V gives CDR1 SGHNT, CDR2 YYREEE (reference sequence). After removal of 4 bases from V and 4 bases from J, the junction contained 9 bases not matched to a gene. CDR3 length equals 15 residues. Written as DNA, the CDR3 is TGTGCCAGCAGCCCCCGAGGAGCGGGGGCAGAGACCCAGTACTTC. Translating gives CASSPRGAGAETQYF. Full variable domain (missing parts from reference TRBV5-4 and TRBJ2-5): ETGVTQSPTHLIKTRGQQVTLRCSSQSGHNTVSWYQQALGQGPQFIFQYYREEENGRGNFPPRFSGLQFPNYSSELNVNALELDDSALYLCASSPRGAGAETQYFGPGTRLLVL.

V is TRBV6-5 and J is TRBJ1-2; 9 nucleotides line up with TRBD1. The CDR3 totals 14 residues. V trimming: 5 bases; J trimming: 5 bases; junction bases outside the gene matches: 6. Germline values: CDR1 MNHEY, CDR2 SVGAGI. The CDR3 loop reads CASSRTTGGYGYTF. CDR3 DNA: TGTGCCAGCAGTCGTACGACAGGGGGTTATGGCTACACCTTC.

This clone appeared once. The gene calls are TRBV5-1 and TRBJ1-4; the D is unclear. The germline V gene encodes CDR1 SGHRS and CDR2 YFSETQ. The V end lost 3 bases, the J end lost 8 bases, and 17 bases lay between the germline ends. The CDR3 consists of 15 residues. The chain's CDR3 is CASSSSGSKLEKLFF. Here the CDR3 DNA reads TGCGCCAGCAGCTCCTCCGGGTCCAAACTAGAAAAACTGTTTTTT.

This rearrangement joins TRBV2 to TRBJ2-7, with a tentative D call TRBD2 (5 bases). Germline V gene sequence: CDR1 SNHLY, CDR2 FYNNEI. V shed 7 bases and J shed 3 bases, with 13 bases lying between them. The CDR3 sequence is 13 residues long. As DNA, the CDR3 is TGTGCCAGCAAGAAGGGAGTCCTCTACGAGCAGTACTTC. Its translation: CASKKGVLYEQYF.

The chain has TRBV18 and TRBJ2-7; D might be TRBD1 (6 bases). CDR1 KGHSH and CDR2 LQKENI come from the germline V gene. V was clipped by 3 bases and J by 3 bases, with 15 bases between them. This CDR3 has 15 residues. The CDR3 spells CASSPTTGFFYEQYF. CDR3 DNA: TGTGCCAGCTCACCTACGACAGGATTCTTCTACGAGCAGTACTTC.

The CDR3 sequence: CSVIIGVGYGYTF. DNA of the CDR3: TGCAGCGTTATAATAGGGGTCGGCTATGGCTACACCTTC. The rearrangement links TRBV29-1 to TRBJ1-2; possible D gene TRBD1, 5 bases. This CDR3 has 13 residues. The ends were cut back, 5 bases at V and 4 bases at J, with 14 bases in the middle. Germline CDR1 is SQVTM and CDR2 is ANQGSEA. The full variable domain, with the rest looked up from reference TRBV29-1 and TRBJ1-2, is SAVISQKPSRDICQRGTSLTIQCQVDSQVTMMFWYRQQPGQSLTLIATANQGSEATYESGFVIDKFPISRPNLTFSTLTVSNMSPEDSSIYLCSVIIGVGYGYTFGSGTRLTVV.

The chain combines TRBV4-2 with TRBJ1-4, with 9 bases that match TRBD1. Germline V gene data show CDR1 as LGHNA and CDR2 as YNFKEQ. The CDR3 consists of 15 residues. The V gene end was trimmed by 6 bases and the J gene end by 8 bases; junction bases not matched to a gene: 10. For the CDR3, the DNA is TGTGCCAGCAGACAGGAGGACAGGGGAAACGAAAAACTGTTTTTT. This codes for CASRQEDRGNEKLFF.

The gene calls are TRBV5-6 and TRBJ1-2; perhaps TRBD1 as D (6 bases). Trimming took off 1 base at V and 2 bases at J, with 12 bases between the two ends. Germline V lookup: CDR1 SGHDT, CDR2 YYEEEE. The CDR3 extends over 15 amino acids. The CDR3, as DNA: TGTGCCAGCAGCTTGTCGGGGACACTCAACTATGGCTACACCTTC. Protein product: CASSLSGTLNYGYTF.

The chain links TRBV29-1 to TRBJ2-2, with D tentatively TRBD2 (5 bases). Germline assignment: CDR1 SQVTM and CDR2 ANQGSEA. Trimming pared 4 bases from V and 1 base from J, leaving 10 bases between. The CDR3 runs 14 residues. CDR3 amino acids: CSVAGVGNTGELFF. CDR3 sequence (DNA): TGCAGCGTTGCCGGGGTCGGGAACACCGGGGAGCTGTTTTTT.

The chain links TRBV12-5 to TRBJ2-1, with 10 positions matching TRBD1. Germline V lookup: CDR1 LGHNT, CDR2 FRNRAP. The length of the CDR3 is 22 residues. V gave up 0 bases and J gave up 3 bases; unmatched junction bases: 20. The CDR3 sequence: CASGLVVRTGGFGPSDYNEQFF. As DNA, the CDR3 is TGTGCTAGTGGTTTGGTAGTCCGGACAGGGGGATTTGGGCCGTCCGACTACAATGAGCAGTTCTTC. Using reference TRBV12-5 and TRBJ2-1 for the parts outside the CDR3, the full variable domain is DARVTQTPRHKVTEMGQEVTMRCQPILGHNTVFWYRQTMMQGLELLAYFRNRAPLDDSGMPKDRFSAEMPDATLATLKIQPSEPRDSAVYFCASGLVVRTGGFGPSDYNEQFFGPGTRLTVL.

This clone came up a few times. The same CDR3 can be traced to other DNA sequences in this sample. This chain connects TRBV6-5 to TRBJ1-5, with a possible D match to TRBD1 (5 bases). This CDR3 is 15 amino acids long. The ends were cut back, 0 bases at V and 4 bases at J, with 10 bases in the middle. CDR1 is MNHEY, CDR2 SVGAGI, per germline. This CDR3 is CASSYSGVTNQPQHF. The CDR3 region has the DNA TGTGCCAGCAGTTACTCAGGGGTCACGAATCAGCCCCAGCATTTT.

The V and J genes are TRBV19 and TRBJ1-1; TRBD1 is a possible D gene (6 bases). From germline, CDR1 is LNHDA and CDR2 SQIVND (reference sequence). With 5 bases removed from V and 4 bases from J, the gap between germline ends came to 11 bases. The CDR3 has 13 amino acids. CDR3 region: CASSPTGTTEAFF. In DNA form, the CDR3 reads TGTGCCAGTAGTCCCACAGGGACCACTGAAGCTTTCTTT.

The chain employs TRBV11-2 and TRBJ1-2, with no clear D. CDR3 length: 13 amino acids. Germline V lookup: CDR1 SGHAT, CDR2 FQNNGV. V was pared by 3 bases and J by 0 bases, with 5 bases between. CDR3 sequence (DNA): TGTGCCAGCAGCTTCAGCTCTAACTATGGCTACACCTTC. Translated, it gives CASSFSSNYGYTF.

The chain carries TRBV7-2 and TRBJ2-7; TRBD1 aligns across 8 bases. After removal of 4 bases from V and 1 base from J, the junction contained 6 bases not matched to a gene. Germline CDR1 SGHTA, CDR2 FQGNSA. The CDR3 spans 15 residues. In DNA form, the CDR3 reads TGTGCCAGCAGCTCGGGACAGGCGCTATCCTACGAGCAGTACTTC. It yields the protein CASSSGQALSYEQYF.

The V and J genes are TRBV4-1 and TRBJ2-7; the D is unclear. CDR1 and CDR2 (germline): MGHRA, YSYEKL. This CDR3 spans 14 amino acids. Trimming left V 5 bases short and J 0 bases short, with 11 bases between. The CDR3 sequence is CASSNPLSSYEQYF. For the CDR3, the DNA is TGCGCCAGCAGCAACCCCCTCAGCTCCTACGAGCAGTACTTC.

A note on this clone: This same CDR3 is encoded by further DNA sequences in the sample. The chain employs TRBV9 and TRBJ2-3, with unresolved D. V lost 2 bases to trimming and J lost 0 bases, with 4 bases between them. This CDR3 is 13 amino acids long. Germline CDR1 SGDLS, CDR2 YYNGEE. The CDR3 protein is CASSVFSTDTQYF. In DNA form, the CDR3 reads TGTGCCAGCAGCGTCTTCAGCACAGATACGCAGTATTTT.

This clone has more than one count but fewer than ten. The CDR3 nucleotides are TGCGCCAGCAGCCAAGAGAGAAGGCTACTGGGCTACACCTTC. Protein sequence: CASSQERRLLGYTF. The chain has TRBV4-3 and TRBJ1-2; D remains ambiguous. V was clipped by 0 bases and J by 8 bases, with 13 bases between them. Per germline, CDR1 LGHNA and CDR2 YSLEER. The CDR3 is 14 amino acids.

This clone was found a few times. V is TRBV4-2 and J is TRBJ2-7, with D perhaps assigned TRBD1 or TRBD2 (5 bases each). This CDR3 comprises 13 residues. Looked up from germline, CDR1 is LGHNA and CDR2 is YNFKEQ. V lost 0 bases and J lost 5, with 8 bases in between. In nucleotides, the CDR3 is TGTGCCAGCAGCCAAGATTGGGGGAACGAGCAGTACTTC. Protein: CASSQDWGNEQYF.

The chain employs TRBV18 and TRBJ1-2; 10 bases line up with TRBD1. Trimming removed 5 bases from V and 12 bases from J; junction bases left unmatched: 9. The length of the CDR3 is 13 residues. From germline, CDR1 is KGHSH and CDR2 LQKENI. DNA of the CDR3: TGTGCCAGCTCAACCGGGACAGGGGACCAAGACACCTTC. Translation: CASSTGTGDQDTF.

This clone showed up just a few times. The chain uses TRBV25-1 and TRBJ2-5; TRBD2 might be the D (7 bases). CDR1 and CDR2 (germline): MGHDK, SYGVNS. V was cut by 4 bases and J by 5 bases, with 8 bases left in between. This CDR3 is 12 amino acids long. The CDR3 spells CASSAGGETQYF. CDR3 DNA sequence: TGTGCCAGCAGTGCGGGGGGCGAGACCCAGTACTTC.